The 15 T cell receptor beta chains listed next were all sequenced from one sample in a study of cytomegalovirus exposure and HLA in healthy donors. Both 60 Vbeta primers and 13 Jbeta primers went into the PCR. Assay: immunoSEQ multiplex PCR; the TCRdb copy retains only in-frame clones and omits some. This table holds about 160,000 clones. Sequenced: PBMCs. All receptors derive from a woman aged 60 to 75 in good health and CMV-seronegative.

V and J are TRBV4-3 and TRBJ2-5; 7 nucleotides agree with TRBD1. The DNA end lines up better with TRBJ2-7; the J call may be wrong. The germline gives CDR1 LGHNA, CDR2 YSLEER. This CDR3 spans 15 amino acids. The CDR3 nucleotides are TGCGCCAGCAGCCAAGAGACGACAGGGTACTACGAGCAGTACTTC. This sequence encodes CASSQETTGYYEQYF.

The chain links TRBV19 to TRBJ2-2; 7 bases are shared with TRBD2. Germline-derived CDR1 and CDR2 are LNHDA and SQIVND (reference sequence). J gave up 3 bases and V 6 bases, and 13 bases lay outside the gene matches. This CDR3 has 17 amino acids. CDR3 region: CASSIGEAGFYTGELFF. CDR3 coding DNA: TGTGCCAGTAGCATTGGAGAAGCGGGATTTTACACCGGGGAGCTGTTTTTT.

The rearrangement joins TRBV7-8 to TRBJ1-1; perhaps TRBD1 as D (5 bases). The germline gives CDR1 SGHVS, CDR2 FQNEAQ. Between the trimmed V and J ends, which lost 5 bases and 1 base, there was a span of 8 bases. CDR3 size: 13 residues. DNA of the CDR3: TGTGCCAGCAGCAGACAGCAGAACACTGAAGCTTTCTTT. Its translation is CASSRQQNTEAFF.

The chain links TRBV5-1 to TRBJ1-2; TRBD1 is a possible D gene (5 bases). V was trimmed by 0 bases and J by 0 bases, leaving 9 bases between them. The CDR3 is made up of 15 amino acids. CDR1 is SGHRS, CDR2 YFSETQ, per germline. The CDR3 bases are TGCGCCAGCAGCTTGGTCGGGGGTCCTAACTATGGCTACACCTTC. Translated, it gives CASSLVGGPNYGYTF.

The chain has TRBV9 and TRBJ2-3; 11 bases agree with TRBD2. V lost 6 bases and J lost 4; bases outside the gene matches: 7. This CDR3 has 15 amino acids. Germline values: CDR1 SGDLS, CDR2 YYNGEE. The CDR3 is CASNELAGVSDTQYF. CDR3 nucleotides: TGTGCCAGCAACGAACTAGCGGGAGTTTCAGATACGCAGTATTTT.

CDR3 residues: CASRRDSDTGELFF. As DNA, the CDR3 is TGCGCCAGCAGGCGGGACAGCGACACCGGGGAGCTGTTTTTT. V and J are TRBV5-1 and TRBJ2-2; D is possibly TRBD1 (7 bases). V was clipped by 5 bases and J by 3 bases, with 11 bases between them. Germline V lookup: CDR1 SGHRS, CDR2 YFSETQ. The CDR3 runs to 14 residues.

The chain has TRBV5-4 and TRBJ2-5, with 9 bases aligning to TRBD1. The CDR3 consists of 15 residues. Germline loops: CDR1 SGHNT, CDR2 YYREEE (reference sequence). Trimming removed 0 bases from V and 4 bases from J; junction bases left unmatched: 4. As DNA, the CDR3 is TGTGCCAGCAGCTTGGCGGACAGGGGAGGAGAGACCCAGTACTTC. It codes for CASSLADRGGETQYF.

The rearrangement links TRBV29-1 to TRBJ2-5; D gene uncertain. The V gene's germline CDR1 is SQVTM and CDR2 ANQGSEA. The V end was cut by 0 bases, the J end by 5 bases, with 7 bases between. The CDR3 spans 12 residues. The CDR3 protein is CSVEDLGETQYF. The CDR3 DNA reads as TGCAGCGTTGAAGATCTCGGGGAGACCCAGTACTTC.

The CDR3 nucleotides read TGTGCCAGCAGCGTGACAGGGGGTAACACTGAAGCTTTCTTT. Its protein product is CASSVTGGNTEAFF. This chain connects TRBV9 to TRBJ1-1; 9 nucleotides line up with TRBD1. Per germline, CDR1 SGDLS and CDR2 YYNGEE. The trim removed 2 bases at V and 2 bases at J, leaving 1 base unmatched. The CDR3 length is 14 residues. The variable domain in full, with the rest retrieved from reference TRBV9 and TRBJ1-1, is DSGVTQTPKHLITATGQRVTLRCSPRSGDLSVYWYQQSLDQGLQFLIQYYNGEERAKGNILERFSAQQFPDLHSELNLSSLELGDSALYFCASSVTGGNTEAFFGQGTRLTVV.

This sequence joins TRBV15 and TRBJ2-7, with 9 bases matching TRBD1. The CDR3 has 16 amino acids. Germline V gives CDR1 LNHNV, CDR2 YYDKDF (reference sequence). Trimming at V came to 1 base and at J to 4 bases, leaving 8 bases not matched to a gene. The CDR3 nucleotides are TGTGCCACCAGCAGAGCCACCCCGGGACAGGGTTACGAGCAGTACTTC. This encodes CATSRATPGQGYEQYF.

The rearrangement joins TRBV9 to TRBJ2-5; TRBD1 might be the D (6 bases). V was clipped by 0 bases and J by 4 bases, with 10 bases between them. This CDR3 contains 14 residues. Germline values: CDR1 SGDLS, CDR2 YYNGEE. Written as DNA, the CDR3 is TGTGCCAGCAGCGTAGAAGGGGGACGAGAGACCCAGTACTTC. Protein product: CASSVEGGRETQYF.

The gene calls are TRBV6-5 and TRBJ1-4; 7 nucleotides line up with TRBD1. Per germline, CDR1 MNHEY and CDR2 SVGAGI. CDR3 length: 14 residues. V dropped 3 bases and J dropped 10; count of bases not matched to a gene: 8. CDR3: CASSYRQGGRKLFF. DNA for the CDR3: TGTGCCAGCAGTTATAGACAGGGAGGTCGAAAACTGTTTTTT.

This chain links TRBV7-9 with TRBJ2-1, with D possibly matching TRBD2 (6 bases). The CDR3 runs to 13 residues. Looked up from germline, CDR1 is SEHNR and CDR2 is FQNEAQ (reference sequence). The V end lost 6 bases, the J end lost 4 bases, and 10 bases lay between the germline ends. CDR3 amino acids: CASRRGTYNEQFF. Here the CDR3 DNA reads TGTGCCAGCAGACGGGGGACTTACAATGAGCAGTTCTTC.

Of note for this clone: An end of the junction differs from the germline gene, which may be a read error. The J gene is TRBJ2-7, the V gene TRBV10-2, with D tentatively TRBD1 (6 bases). The CDR3 consists of 10 residues. Germline values: CDR1 WSHSY, CDR2 SAAADI. CDR3 protein: CASTRDTLHF. As DNA, the CDR3 is TGCGCCAGCACCCGGGACACCCTCCACTTC.

The V gene is TRBV5-4, the J gene TRBJ2-3; D might be TRBD2 (6 bases). Trimming took 0 bases from V and 1 from J, leaving 12 bases between them. CDR1 is SGHNT, CDR2 YYREEE, per germline (reference sequence). The CDR3 spans 16 residues. CDR3 in DNA: TGTGCCAGCAGCTTGGGGCCGGGGGAACGCACAGATACGCAGTATTTT. It specifies CASSLGPGERTDTQYF. Complete variable domain (other parts from reference TRBV5-4 and TRBJ2-3): ETGVTQSPTHLIKTRGQQVTLRCSSQSGHNTVSWYQQALGQGPQFIFQYYREEENGRGNFPPRFSGLQFPNYSSELNVNALELDDSALYLCASSLGPGERTDTQYFGPGTRLTVL.